The rows below give T cell receptor beta chains drawn from one sample of a study of identical twins. TCRdb reprocessed the 5' RACE reads with MiXCR, giving one entry per CDR3 protein. The top ten clones hold 8.8% of a sample with more than 200,000 distinct CDR3 sequences, about 14% of them seen once. The sequenced sample consisted of memory (CD45RO+) T cells sorted from blood. The source is a woman under 30 in good health. CDR3s include the opening cysteine and the closing phenylalanine or tryptophan. Fields, in order: J gene, CDR3 length, V gene, CDR3 protein.

j_gene: TRBJ2-3; len: 15; v_gene: TRBV5-1; CDR3aa: CASSFISGEGDTQYF
j_gene: TRBJ2-1; len: 14; v_gene: TRBV29-1; CDR3aa: CSVTVRGSGHEQFF
j_gene: TRBJ1-2; len: 13; v_gene: TRBV12-3/TRBV12-4; CDR3aa: CASSRQGYYGYTF
j_gene: TRBJ2-7; len: 12; v_gene: TRBV29-1; CDR3aa: CSGGQGSYEQYF
j_gene: TRBJ2-5; len: 15; v_gene: TRBV7-6; CDR3aa: CASSLEVWEYETQYF
j_gene: TRBJ2-7; len: 14; v_gene: TRBV20-1; CDR3aa: CSARDRLGFYEQYF
j_gene: TRBJ2-7; len: 14; v_gene: TRBV20-1; CDR3aa: CSARARLAGDEQYF
j_gene: TRBJ2-1; len: 16; v_gene: TRBV20-1; CDR3aa: CSALTASGRSYNEQFF
j_gene: TRBJ2-1; len: 15; v_gene: TRBV7-8; CDR3aa: CATQTGSATYNEQFF
j_gene: TRBJ2-7; len: 13; v_gene: TRBV11-2; CDR3aa: CASSPSRKNEQYF